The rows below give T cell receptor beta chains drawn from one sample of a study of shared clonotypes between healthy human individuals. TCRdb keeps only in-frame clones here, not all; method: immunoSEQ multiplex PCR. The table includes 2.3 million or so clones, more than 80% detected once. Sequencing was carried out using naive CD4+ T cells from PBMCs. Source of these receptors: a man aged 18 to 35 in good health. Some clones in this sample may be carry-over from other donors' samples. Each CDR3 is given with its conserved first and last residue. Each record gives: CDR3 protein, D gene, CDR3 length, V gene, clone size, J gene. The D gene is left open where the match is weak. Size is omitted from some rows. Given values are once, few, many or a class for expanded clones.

CDR3: CASSSGTSGGSSYEQYF
D: TRBD2
length: 17
V: TRBV7-9
size: .
J: TRBJ2-7

CDR3: CASSHPRTNTEAFF
D: .
length: 14
V: TRBV4-2
size: once
J: TRBJ1-1

CDR3: CASIGNTGELFF
D: .
length: 12
V: TRBV28
size: .
J: TRBJ2-2

CDR3: CASSISRGRNEQYF
D: TRBD1
length: 14
V: TRBV19
size: .
J: TRBJ2-7

CDR3: CSSRTGGTDTQYF
D: TRBD1
length: 13
V: TRBV29-1
size: once
J: TRBJ2-3

CDR3: CASSLRRGEKLFF
D: .
length: 13
V: TRBV7-3
size: .
J: TRBJ1-4

CDR3: CASSSGQTHLTIYF
D: .
length: 14
V: TRBV27
size: .
J: TRBJ1-3

CDR3: CASSTLSGAGSRYEQYF
D: .
length: 17
V: TRBV19
size: .
J: TRBJ2-7

CDR3: CASSILTPGGNTIYF
D: .
length: 15
V: TRBV7-2
size: .
J: TRBJ1-3

CDR3: CASSRVRDVNEKLFF
D: .
length: 15
V: TRBV7-2
size: .
J: TRBJ1-4

CDR3: CASSLVWDRAGGSNQPQHF
D: TRBD1
length: 19
V: TRBV7-2
size: once
J: TRBJ1-5

CDR3: CASSNYRDNQPQHF
D: .
length: 14
V: TRBV27
size: once
J: TRBJ1-5

CDR3: CSVGDARTSTDTQYF
D: .
length: 15
V: TRBV29-1
size: .
J: TRBJ2-3

CDR3: CASSPAGSYGYTF
D: .
length: 13
V: TRBV19
size: .
J: TRBJ1-2

CDR3: CASSYFVVPTGNTIYF
D: .
length: 16
V: TRBV6-6
size: .
J: TRBJ1-3

CDR3: CASSSGGWGYGYTF
D: .
length: 14
V: TRBV5-4
size: .
J: TRBJ1-2

CDR3: CASSPFLGYSNYEQYF
D: .
length: 16
V: TRBV7-2
size: .
J: TRBJ2-7

CDR3: CASSLDGSSAIETQYF
D: .
length: 16
V: TRBV7-8
size: .
J: TRBJ2-5

CDR3: CASSQDGLASYNEQFF
D: .
length: 16
V: TRBV5-1
size: .
J: TRBJ2-1

CDR3: CAGSQEGGELFF
D: .
length: 12
V: TRBV4-2
size: .
J: TRBJ2-2

CDR3: CASSLVVRGEYEQYF
D: .
length: 15
V: TRBV7-8
size: .
J: TRBJ2-7

CDR3: CASSPTGTANYEQYF
D: TRBD1
length: 15
V: TRBV7-2
size: .
J: TRBJ2-7

CDR3: CASSSAQRGGHGELFF
D: TRBD2
length: 16
V: TRBV7-2
size: .
J: TRBJ2-2

CDR3: CASSPAGGRGTEAFF
D: .
length: 15
V: TRBV18
size: .
J: TRBJ1-1

CDR3: CASSLGSGGNTEAFF
D: .
length: 15
V: TRBV18
size: few
J: TRBJ1-1

CDR3: CASSFNTDTEAFF
D: .
length: 13
V: TRBV7-9
size: .
J: TRBJ1-1

CDR3: CASSSDRGSYEQYF
D: TRBD1
length: 14
V: TRBV7-2
size: .
J: TRBJ2-7

CDR3: CASGLVRGQANQPQHF
D: TRBD1
length: 16
V: TRBV12-5
size: .
J: TRBJ1-5

CDR3: CASSSAFSYEQYF
D: .
length: 13
V: TRBV19
size: .
J: TRBJ2-7

CDR3: CASSGDPSSYNEQFF
D: .
length: 15
V: TRBV5-4
size: .
J: TRBJ2-1

CDR3: CASSAVGQGNTEAFF
D: TRBD1
length: 15
V: TRBV11-2
size: once
J: TRBJ1-1

CDR3: CASSWNRETEAFF
D: .
length: 13
V: TRBV27
size: .
J: TRBJ1-1

CDR3: CASMEGTNTYEQYF
D: .
length: 14
V: TRBV11-2
size: .
J: TRBJ2-7

CDR3: CASSPWGLAAAYEQYF
D: TRBD2
length: 16
V: TRBV7-2
size: .
J: TRBJ2-7

CDR3: CASSTGQFNQPQHF
D: .
length: 14
V: TRBV18
size: .
J: TRBJ1-5

CDR3: CASSERRKGGLNTEAFF
D: .
length: 17
V: TRBV25-1
size: .
J: TRBJ1-1

CDR3: CASSLSSLGGEYF
D: .
length: 13
V: TRBV7-9
size: .
J: TRBJ2-7

CDR3: CASSNPIGTSPGELFF
D: .
length: 16
V: TRBV19
size: once
J: TRBJ2-2

CDR3: CASSRLLAGGTDTQYF
D: TRBD2
length: 16
V: TRBV5-6
size: .
J: TRBJ2-3

CDR3: CASSSGGKGPDTQYF
D: .
length: 15
V: TRBV27
size: .
J: TRBJ2-3

CDR3: CASSNGQGYNEQFF
D: TRBD1
length: 14
V: TRBV4-2
size: .
J: TRBJ2-1

CDR3: CASSTPTSGSPRGYF
D: TRBD2
length: 15
V: TRBV28
size: .
J: TRBJ2-5

CDR3: CASSLFTAVNTGELFF
D: .
length: 16
V: TRBV7-6
size: .
J: TRBJ2-2

CDR3: CASSTYQAGFYEQYF
D: .
length: 15
V: TRBV5-4
size: .
J: TRBJ2-7

CDR3: CASSSSGTGSTDTQYF
D: TRBD1
length: 16
V: TRBV28
size: .
J: TRBJ2-3

CDR3: CASSGNTGATGPQHF
D: TRBD1
length: 15
V: TRBV9
size: .
J: TRBJ1-5

CDR3: CASSLMGTSGTSTDTQYF
D: TRBD2
length: 18
V: TRBV7-2
size: .
J: TRBJ2-3

CDR3: CAWSVLGGEPQHF
D: .
length: 13
V: TRBV30
size: few
J: TRBJ1-5